This TCR beta chain was retrieved from a study of Ad26.COV2.S vaccination and SARS-CoV-2 variants. This CDR3 has 14 residues. CDR1 is SNHLY, CDR2 FYNNEI, per germline. Trimming pared 7 bases from V and 0 bases from J, leaving 12 bases between. The treatment denotes: 15 to 20 received Ad26.COV2.S at low or high dose, single or two shots; a few received placebo; per-sample allocation not given. All samples were drawn on day 63, counting from the first vaccine or placebo injection. Assay used: immunoSEQ multiplex PCR; TCRdb lists only in-frame clones, some missing. The table lists around 300,000 clones, more than 85% of them singletons. This clone was seen just once.

The clonotype was recovered from a person aged 18 to 59 who received the Ad26.COV2.S COVID-19 vaccine or a placebo. The specimen was peripheral blood, collected in a trial of Ad26.COV2.S vaccine versus placebo. The rearrangement joins TRBV2 to TRBJ1-1; D remains ambiguous. The CDR3 here is CASKLGYMNTEAFF. The CDR3 nucleotides are TGTGCCAGCAAACTCGGGTATATGAACACTGAAGCTTTCTTT.